The entry below gives a single T cell receptor beta chain sequence along with its context. The antigen is undetermined. Unfractionated whole blood was the source from which total RNA was extracted. This record belongs to a study of human T cells and chemical hapten exposure. Study results and limitations: Counts of TCRs above 1 in 1000 frequency stayed unchanged with DPC sensitization.

The library labeled individual cDNA molecules by adding unique molecular identifiers to them. Per the original methods: Ranging from about 23,224 to 700,000, TCR counts per sample had a median value of roughly 96,000. MiXCR was run by TCRdb on the reads, yielding one entry per CDR3 protein. The V and J calls were not made by the authors but by TCRdb's processing. The profile shows about 990 distinct CDR3 sequences, about four fifths of them singletons. Germline loops: CDR1 SGDLS, CDR2 YYNGEE. This CDR3 contains 12 residues. V lost 0 bases, J lost 5 bases, and 4 bases lay in between. This sequence joins TRBV9 and TRBJ2-3; D gene uncertain. Sequencing was performed on whole blood. The clonotype originates from a human donor with alopecia, or a healthy volunteer (not recorded which). Some clones in this sample may be carry-over from other donors' samples. This table probably holds off-target reads from a library built for another chain. For the CDR3, the DNA is TGTGCCAGCAGCGTAGGAGTAGATACGCAGTATTTT. Encoded protein: CASSVGVDTQYF. The entire variable domain, with the rest obtained from reference TRBV9 and TRBJ2-3, is as follows: DSGVTQTPKHLITATGQRVTLRCSPRSGDLSVYWYQQSLDQGLQFLIQYYNGEERAKGNILERFSAQQFPDLHSELNLSSLELGDSALYFCASSVGVDTQYFGPGTRLTVL.